What follows is one T cell receptor beta chain and its context. The antigen is unknown. PCR involved 60 Vbeta and 13 Jbeta primers. Profiled with immunoSEQ multiplex PCR; TCRdb holds only in-frame clones, not every one. The sample includes 82,000 or so clones, about 70% seen only once; the top ten take more than 5.5%. This sample was included in a study of cytomegalovirus exposure and HLA in healthy donors. The wider study: There were around 390 genotyped donors. Of these, 81% fell in the genetic ancestry cluster associated with self-reported Caucasian donors. Findings and limits, study-wide: Certain indistinguishable V segments, among them TRBV6-2 and TRBV6-3, were excluded.

Germline CDR1 reads SGHVS; CDR2 reads FQNEAQ. This CDR3 region has 17 residues. J was trimmed by 0 bases and V by 1 base; bases with no gene match: 2. This chain joins TRBV7-8 and TRBJ2-3; 12 positions agree with TRBD2. The sequence came from a woman between 45 and 60 years old in good health and CMV-seropositive. The specimen sequenced was PBMCs. The CDR3 sequence: CASSLELAGGSTDTQYF. CDR3 coding DNA: TGTGCCAGCAGCTTAGAACTAGCGGGAGGAAGCACAGATACGCAGTATTTT.